Below, 24 T cell receptor beta chains from the same sample are listed, as sequenced in a study of Ad26.COV2.S vaccination and SARS-CoV-2 variants. Assay used: immunoSEQ multiplex PCR; TCRdb lists only in-frame clones, some missing. Of 380,000 or so clones in the sample, 83% were seen once. Sample treatment: over 15 received Ad26.COV2.S at low or high dose, single or two shots; 5 received placebo; per-sample allocation not given. On day 63 after the first injection, vaccine and placebo recipients gave samples. The starting material was peripheral blood, obtained in a trial of Ad26.COV2.S vaccine versus placebo. The receptors were sampled from a person between 18 and 60 years old who received the Ad26.COV2.S COVID-19 vaccine or a placebo.

The V call is TRBV6-2 or TRBV6-3, the J call TRBJ1-2, with a weak D call TRBD1 (6 bases). Per germline, CDR1 MNHEY and CDR2 SVGEGT. This CDR3 contains 14 residues. The germline V and J ends were trimmed by 5 bases and 5 bases, with 15 bases remaining between them. The CDR3 is CASSRGRAGYGYTF. CDR3 nucleotides: TGTGCCAGCAGTCGGGGGCGCGCTGGTTATGGCTACACCTTC.

Comments on this clone: The junction shows a germline mismatch at one end, possibly a read error. CDR3 bases: TGTGCCAGCAGCGTAGAACAGGGGGGCGGGGAGCTGCTTTTT. It yields the protein CASSVEQGGGELLF. The chain couples TRBV9 to TRBJ2-2, with 8 bases lining up with TRBD1. The CDR3 spans 14 residues. CDR1 and CDR2 (germline): SGDLS, YYNGEE. Combining the CDR3 with reference TRBV9 and TRBJ2-2 gives the whole variable domain DSGVTQTPKHLITATGQRVTLRCSPRSGDLSVYWYQQSLDQGLQFLIQYYNGEERAKGNILERFSAQQFPDLHSELNLSSLELGDSALYFCASSVEQGGGELLFGEGSRLTVL.

The chain links TRBV19 to TRBJ1-1, with D perhaps TRBD1 (5 bases). The CDR3 is made up of 16 amino acids. The V end lost 9 bases, the J end lost 3 bases, and 23 bases lay between the germline ends. The germline gives CDR1 LNHDA, CDR2 SQIVND (reference sequence). The CDR3 DNA is TGTGCCAGCACCATAGCTCGAGGCAGGGCTCACACTGAAGCTTTCTTT. Amino acid sequence: CASTIARGRAHTEAFF. The variable domain in full, completed from reference TRBV19 and TRBJ1-1, reads DGGITQSPKYLFRKEGQNVTLSCEQNLNHDAMYWYRQDPGQGLRLIYYSQIVNDFQKGDIAEGYSVSREKKESFPLTVTSAQKNPTAFYLCASTIARGRAHTEAFFGQGTRLTVV.

This clone was recorded only once. The chain employs TRBV11-2 and TRBJ1-1, with 7 bases matching TRBD1. The length of the CDR3 is 14 residues. Trimming cost V 5 bases and J 2 bases; bases outside gene matches: 5. The germline CDR1 and CDR2 sequences are SGHAT and FQNNGV. CDR3 protein: CASSINRGNTEAFF. The CDR3 nucleotides are TGTGCCAGCAGCATAAACAGGGGTAACACTGAAGCTTTCTTT.

V is TRBV25-1 and J is TRBJ2-2, with TRBD2 identical over 8 bases. The germline CDR1 and CDR2 sequences are MGHDK and SYGVNS. The CDR3 has 15 amino acids. With 3 bases clipped from V and 5 bases from J, the junction kept 5 bases outside the gene matches. The CDR3 coding sequence is TGTGCCAGCAGTGATCCGGGAGGGGGGACCGGGGAGCTGTTTTTT. Its translation is CASSDPGGGTGELFF.

The chain is built from TRBV7-2 and TRBJ1-2, with D perhaps TRBD1 (5 bases). The CDR3 is made up of 13 amino acids. Trimming removed 5 bases from V and 4 bases from J, with 11 bases in between. Germline loops: CDR1 SGHTA, CDR2 FQGNSA. CDR3 DNA sequence: TGTGCCAGCAGCCCGGGGGGGTCCTATGGCTACACCTTC. The encoded protein is CASSPGGSYGYTF.

The chain employs TRBV9 and TRBJ2-1; 15 bases match TRBD2. Germline lookup yields CDR1 SGDLS and CDR2 YYNGEE. V trimming: 6 bases; J trimming: 1 base; junction bases outside the gene matches: 8. This CDR3 comprises 18 residues. The CDR3 is CASTRGTSGRISYNEQFF. In DNA form, the CDR3 reads TGTGCCAGCACGCGGGGGACTAGCGGGAGGATTTCCTACAATGAGCAGTTCTTC.

The V and J genes are TRBV7-9 and TRBJ1-1; 7 bases are a match to TRBD1. The trim removed 5 bases at V and 5 bases at J, leaving 11 bases unmatched. The CDR3 extends over 15 amino acids. The V gene's germline CDR1 is SEHNR and CDR2 FQNEAQ (reference sequence). CDR3 amino acids: CASSPRPDRDTEAFF. The CDR3 DNA reads as TGTGCCAGCAGCCCTCGCCCCGACAGGGATACTGAAGCTTTCTTT. Full variable domain (outside the CDR3, taken from reference TRBV7-9 and TRBJ1-1): DTGVSQNPRHKITKRGQNVTFRCDPISEHNRLYWYRQTLGQGPEFLTYFQNEAQLEKSRLLSDRFSAERPKGSFSTLEIQRTEQGDSAMYLCASSPRPDRDTEAFFGQGTRLTVV.

The gene calls are TRBV16 and TRBJ2-1; TRBD2 aligns across 9 bases. The CDR3 covers 16 residues. In germline, CDR1 is KGHSY, CDR2 FQNENV. Trimming removed 1 base from V and 4 bases from J; junction bases left unmatched: 5. CDR3 residues: CASSQLSGGRYNEQFF. CDR3 nucleotide sequence: TGTGCCAGCAGCCAATTAAGCGGGGGGCGATACAATGAGCAGTTCTTC.

As DNA, the CDR3 is TGTGCCAGCAGCCGGGACAGGGATAGCTATGGCTACACCTTC. Protein sequence: CASSRDRDSYGYTF. This sequence joins TRBV7-9 and TRBJ1-2, with 9 bases lining up with TRBD1. The CDR3 is 14 residues long. After removal of 5 bases from V and 4 bases from J, the junction contained 5 bases not matched to a gene. CDR1 is SEHNR and CDR2 is FQNEAQ in the germline V gene (reference sequence).

The chain combines TRBV7-7 with TRBJ2-7; 9 bases align to TRBD2. Trimming at V came to 5 bases and at J to 3 bases, leaving 17 bases not matched to a gene. Per germline, CDR1 SSHAT and CDR2 FNYEAQ (reference sequence). This CDR3 spans 18 amino acids. Written as DNA, the CDR3 is TGTGCCAGCAGCCTACCTGGGCGGGAGGGCCCTAACTTCTACGAGCAGTACTTC. Amino acid sequence: CASSLPGREGPNFYEQYF.

Comments on this clone: Other nucleotide sequences from this sample produce the same CDR3. J is TRBJ1-2 and V is TRBV12-3 or TRBV12-4; unclear D gene. V shed 1 base and J shed 2 bases, with 5 bases lying between them. This CDR3 has 13 amino acids. CDR3 DNA: TGTGCCAGCAGTTTAGGCAGGAACTATGGCTACACCTTC. Amino acid sequence: CASSLGRNYGYTF.

CDR3 region: CSVVWTDPSSYNEQFF. The CDR3 bases are TGCAGCGTTGTTTGGACCGACCCAAGCTCCTACAATGAGCAGTTCTTC. The chain has TRBV29-1 and TRBJ2-1; D remains unclear. The length of the CDR3 is 16 residues. Germline-derived CDR1 and CDR2 are SQVTM and ANQGSEA. Trimming took off 4 bases at V and 0 bases at J, with 16 bases between the two ends.

The chain combines TRBV5-1 with TRBJ1-6, with a weak D call TRBD1 (6 bases). CDR3 size: 15 residues. Germline CDR1 is SGHRS and CDR2 is YFSETQ. V was pared by 0 bases and J by 13 bases, with 17 bases between. CDR3 loop: CASSLGVGTSRPLHF. DNA of the CDR3: TGCGCCAGCAGCTTGGGGGTGGGGACATCCCGGCCCCTCCACTTT. The variable domain in full, with the rest retrieved from reference TRBV5-1 and TRBJ1-6, is KAGVTQTPRYLIKTRGQQVTLSCSPISGHRSVSWYQQTPGQGLQFLFEYFSETQRNKGNFPGRFSGRQFSNSRSEMNVSTLELGDSALYLCASSLGVGTSRPLHFGNGTRLTVT.

The DNA of the CDR3 is TGTGCTAGTGGCAGCGGGAGGGCCTACAATGAGCAGTTCTTC. Protein: CASGSGRAYNEQFF. The genes are TRBV12-5 and TRBJ2-1, with TRBD2 identical over 10 bases. Germline CDR1 is LGHNT and CDR2 is FRNRAP. This CDR3 comprises 14 residues. The ends lost 6 bases at V and 2 bases at J; junction bases unmatched: 1.

V and J are TRBV27 and TRBJ1-1, with D tentatively TRBD1 (5 bases). Germline CDR1 reads MNHEY; CDR2 reads SMNVEV (reference sequence). The CDR3 spans 13 residues. V was cut by 2 bases and J by 6 bases, with 10 bases left in between. The CDR3 reads CASSLVGGAEAFF. CDR3 nucleotides: TGTGCCAGCAGTTTAGTGGGGGGGGCTGAAGCTTTCTTT.

The chain carries TRBV5-1 and TRBJ2-2, with 15 bases identical to TRBD2. V shed 2 bases and J 5 bases; nucleotides not matched to a gene: 4. In germline, CDR1 is SGHRS, CDR2 YFSETQ. This CDR3 region has 17 residues. DNA for the CDR3: TGCGCCAGCAGCTTTACTGGGACTAGCGGGAGGACCGGGGAGCTGTTTTTT. Protein: CASSFTGTSGRTGELFF.

This chain connects TRBV19 to TRBJ1-5; perhaps TRBD1 as D (6 bases). Germline V lookup: CDR1 LNHDA, CDR2 SQIVND (reference sequence). V was pared by 5 bases and J by 5 bases, with 16 bases between. The CDR3 sequence is 15 residues long. The CDR3 protein is CASSPRGGGDQPQHF. In DNA, the CDR3 is TGTGCCAGTAGTCCCAGGGGCGGGGGGGATCAGCCCCAGCATTTT.

This clone was observed a handful of times. Other DNA variants within this sample encode the same CDR3. The chain combines TRBV2 with TRBJ2-5; 12 bases are a match to TRBD2. Germline lookup yields CDR1 SNHLY and CDR2 FYNNEI. The length of the CDR3 is 12 residues. V trimming: 8 bases; J trimming: 5 bases; junction bases outside the gene matches: 0. CDR3 sequence reads: CASGTSGETQYF. The CDR3 region has the DNA TGTGCCAGCGGGACTAGCGGGGAGACCCAGTACTTC.

The chain has TRBV12-1 and TRBJ2-2; the D segment call TRBD2 is taken from the table without a DNA check. TRBV12-1 is a pseudogene. The CDR3 runs 12 residues. In DNA form, the CDR3 reads TGTGCCAGCAGCTTTTCCCTCGGGGAGCTGTTTTTT. Its protein product is CASSFSLGELFF.

The chain is built from TRBV30 and TRBJ1-1; no clear D gene. Germline values: CDR1 GTSNPN, CDR2 SVGIG (reference sequence). The CDR3 length is 12 residues. V was clipped by 6 bases and J by 4 bases, with 12 bases between them. CDR3: CACPSPGTEAFF. In DNA form, the CDR3 reads TGTGCCTGTCCCTCACCGGGCACTGAAGCTTTCTTT.

This chain uses TRBV4-2 with TRBJ2-1, with 9 bases identical to TRBD2. The CDR3 is 15 amino acids. V shed 0 bases, J shed 15 bases, and the junction held 12 bases outside the gene matches. Per the germline V gene, CDR1 is LGHNA and CDR2 is YNFKEQ. The CDR3 sequence: CASSQDQRRGGSLFF. CDR3 DNA: TGTGCCAGCAGCCAAGATCAAAGGCGGGGGGGTAGTCTGTTCTTC.

This clone came up once. The chain links TRBV11-3 to TRBJ2-1; D gene uncertain. The CDR3 has 13 amino acids. Germline CDR1 is SGHNT and CDR2 is YENEEA. The V end lost 8 bases, the J end lost 0 bases, and 8 bases lay between the germline ends. CDR3 DNA: TGTGCCAGCGGAGCCCCCTCCTACAATGAGCAGTTCTTC. Translation: CASGAPSYNEQFF.

The V gene is TRBV30, the J gene TRBJ1-2; the D gene is possibly TRBD1 (5 bases). CDR1 is GTSNPN, CDR2 SVGIG, per germline (reference sequence). The V end lost 1 base, the J end lost 5 bases, and 8 bases lay between the germline ends. The CDR3 extends over 12 amino acids. The CDR3 is CAWSGGSYGYTF. Written as DNA, the CDR3 is TGTGCCTGGAGTGGGGGCAGTTATGGCTACACCTTC. Complete variable domain (other parts from reference TRBV30 and TRBJ1-2): SQTIHQWPATLVQPVGSPLSLECTVEGTSNPNLYWYRQAAGRGLQLLFYSVGIGQISSEVPQNLSASRPQDRQFILSSKKLLLSDSGFYLCAWSGGSYGYTFGSGTRLTVV.